This T cell receptor beta chain appears in the sequencing data of a study of T cell repertoires in cytomegalovirus infection. TCRdb itself ran the reads through MiXCR, one entry per CDR3 protein. Counted here are approximately 500,000 distinct CDR3 sequences, approximately 15% occurring once; the ten biggest clones make up under 30%. The V gene end was trimmed by 6 bases and the J gene end by 2 bases; junction bases not matched to a gene: 13. CDR3 length equals 17 residues. The germline V gene encodes CDR1 SEHNR and CDR2 FQNEAQ (reference sequence). The sample holds many counts of this clonotype. The sequence derives from a human donor in good health (CMV status not recorded). Some clones in this sample may be carry-over from other donors' samples. The chain employs TRBV7-9 and TRBJ2-3, with 8 bases lining up with TRBD2. The source material was CD8+ T cells from PBMCs. In DNA, the CDR3 is TGTGCCAGCAGTCCACCCTCTGCGGGGGGCCTCACAGATACGCAGTATTTT. As protein: CASSPPSAGGLTDTQYF.